This TCR beta chain was sequenced in a study of cytomegalovirus exposure and HLA in healthy donors. 60 Vbeta and 13 Jbeta primers were used in PCR. Here immunoSEQ multiplex PCR was the method, and the copy in TCRdb shows in-frame clones only, minus some. The data contain about 120,000 clones, about 74% of them singletons. General study points: The authors judged a highly shared variant cluster likely a sequencing artifact.

V was trimmed by 0 bases and J by 0 bases, leaving 8 bases between them. Germline V gene sequence: CDR1 LNHNV, CDR2 YYDKDF (reference sequence). The CDR3 is made up of 15 amino acids. About this clone: Its antigen is currently unknown.

This TCR was recovered from a woman aged 35 to 49 in good health and CMV-seropositive. The rearrangement links TRBV15 to TRBJ1-1; D call uncertain. Sequences were obtained from PBMCs. The CDR3 region has the DNA TGTGCCACCAGCAGAGAGGGCACTTTGAACACTGAAGCTTTCTTT. This gives the protein CATSREGTLNTEAFF.